These 23 T cell receptor beta chains originate from one sample sequenced in a study of cytomegalovirus exposure and HLA in healthy donors. Profiled with immunoSEQ multiplex PCR; TCRdb holds only in-frame clones, not every one. In the table there are roughly 80,000 clones, over 85% of which are singletons. The sample taken for sequencing was PBMCs. The receptors shown here come from a woman between 18 and 30 years old in good health and CMV-seronegative.

The V gene is TRBV6-4, the J gene TRBJ2-3; 7 bases agree with TRBD1. From germline, CDR1 is MRHNA and CDR2 SNTAGT. The CDR3 runs to 14 residues. V lost 5 bases, J lost 1 base, and 3 bases stayed unmatched. The CDR3 nucleotides read TGTGCCAGCAGTAAAACAGGGGGCACAGATACGCAGTATTTT. Translated, it gives CASSKTGGTDTQYF.

This clone occurred once. The rearrangement joins TRBV7-8 to TRBJ2-3; tentative D call: TRBD1 (6 bases). The CDR3 loop spans 13 amino acids. The V end lost 5 bases, the J end lost 5 bases, and 11 bases lay between the germline ends. Looked up from germline, CDR1 is SGHVS and CDR2 is FQNEAQ. CDR3 coding DNA: TGTGCCAGCAGCGTATTAGGGGGAGATACGCAGTATTTT. Residues: CASSVLGGDTQYF.

In DNA form, the CDR3 reads TGCAGCGCCAGGGGTGGGGACAAGATGGATTACAATGAGCAGTTCTTC. This codes for CSARGGDKMDYNEQFF. The rearrangement uses TRBV29-1 and TRBJ2-1, with D possibly matching TRBD1 (6 bases). Germline V gene lookup returns CDR1 SQVTM and CDR2 ANQGSEA. This CDR3 contains 16 residues. The V end was cut by 7 bases, the J end by 4 bases, with 23 bases between.

The chain combines TRBV19 with TRBJ2-4; D unclear. V was clipped by 5 bases and J by 0 bases, with 8 bases between them. The CDR3 has 14 residues. Germline lookup yields CDR1 LNHDA and CDR2 SQIVND (reference sequence). CDR3 bases: TGTGCCAGTAGTGACCCGGGAGCCAAAAACATTCAGTACTTC. Protein: CASSDPGAKNIQYF.

V usage is TRBV28 and J usage is TRBJ2-4; TRBD2 might be the D (6 bases). The V gene's germline CDR1 is MDHEN and CDR2 SYDVKM. Trimming removed 7 bases at V and 5 bases at J, with 33 bases between. The CDR3 length is 20 residues. DNA for the CDR3: TGTGCCAGCACCTCTTGGGCCGGCTACCGGGACTTACTTTCCCAAAACATTCAGTACTTC. This sequence encodes CASTSWAGYRDLLSQNIQYF.

This chain uses TRBV7-9 with TRBJ2-7; D is possibly TRBD1 (6 bases). This CDR3 has 15 amino acids. V gave up 2 bases and J gave up 2 bases, with 13 bases separating them. CDR1 is SEHNR, CDR2 FQNEAQ, per germline (reference sequence). For the CDR3, the DNA is TGTGCCAGCAGCTTATGGCAGGGGTCAGCCTACGAGCAGTACTTC. It specifies CASSLWQGSAYEQYF.

The V gene is TRBV2, the J gene TRBJ2-1, with TRBD2 as a possible D gene (5 bases). The germline gives CDR1 SNHLY, CDR2 FYNNEI. The CDR3 length is 13 residues. Trimming left V 8 bases short and J 9 bases short, with 17 bases between. CDR3 amino acids: CASWVGLAIEQFF. The DNA for the CDR3 is TGTGCCAGCTGGGTAGGGCTAGCTATTGAGCAGTTCTTC.

The V gene is TRBV25-1, the J gene TRBJ2-7, with 9 bases lining up with TRBD1. CDR1 is MGHDK, CDR2 SYGVNS, per germline. V was clipped by 1 base and J by 3 bases; unmatched bases: 7. This CDR3 spans 16 amino acids. CDR3 coding DNA: TGTGCCAGCAGTGAATGGGGGACAGGGTCCCTCTACGAGCAGTACTTC. Translating gives CASSEWGTGSLYEQYF.

The rearrangement joins TRBV2 to TRBJ2-1; D is unclear. The germline V gene has CDR1 SNHLY and CDR2 FYNNEI. The CDR3 has 13 amino acids. V lost 3 bases and J 2 bases, leaving 5 bases between the germline ends. DNA of the CDR3: TGTGCCAGCAGTGACAGAACCTACAATGAGCAGTTCTTC. Translated: CASSDRTYNEQFF.

The V and J genes are TRBV6-1 and TRBJ2-7; the match to TRBD2 covers 7 bases. CDR1 is MNHNS and CDR2 is SASEGT in the germline V gene. The V and J ends lost 3 bases and 6 bases, in that order; junction bases with no gene match: 11. The CDR3 runs to 15 residues. The CDR3, as DNA: TGTGCCAGCAGTGAGGGGGGGGAGGCGTTACCCGAGCAGTACTTC. Residues: CASSEGGEALPEQYF.

This clone occurred a few times. V and J are TRBV30 and TRBJ1-5; D is perhaps TRBD1 (5 bases). In germline, CDR1 is GTSNPN, CDR2 SVGIG (reference sequence). V gave up 2 bases and J gave up 5 bases, with 13 bases separating them. CDR3 length equals 14 residues. The CDR3 DNA follows: TGTGCCTGGAGTACGGGACTCAACGATCAGCCCCAGCATTTT. Protein: CAWSTGLNDQPQHF.

This chain connects TRBV7-8 to TRBJ1-3; a possible D gene is TRBD1 (6 bases). The germline V gene encodes CDR1 SGHVS and CDR2 FQNEAQ. The CDR3 consists of 14 residues. V gave up 1 base and J gave up 5 bases, with 9 bases separating them. CDR3: CASSLGQGRNTIYF. CDR3 DNA sequence: TGTGCCAGCAGCTTAGGGCAGGGGAGAAACACCATATATTTT.

The rearrangement links TRBV11-3 to TRBJ2-1; a weak D match, TRBD2 (5 bases). The CDR3 contains 13 residues. Per germline, CDR1 SGHNT and CDR2 YENEEA. The ends were cut back, 5 bases at V and 8 bases at J, with 13 bases in the middle. The CDR3 is CASSLTTGDEQFF. CDR3 DNA sequence: TGTGCCAGCAGCCTGACGACCGGGGATGAGCAGTTCTTC.

Points on this clone: It is unclear where the CDR3 begins or ends on the DNA, so no DNA is shown, and the CDR3 is as TCRdb lists it. The chain combines TRBV27 with TRBJ1-5. The CDR3 spans 13 amino acids, including both terminal residues. Germline values: CDR1 MNHEY, CDR2 SMNVEV (reference sequence). CDR3 sequence reads: CASSSSGYRPQHF.

This chain uses TRBV28 with TRBJ1-2; tentative D call: TRBD1 (6 bases). CDR3 size: 15 residues. Trimming stripped 2 bases from V and 7 bases from J, with 17 bases between. Looked up from germline, CDR1 is MDHEN and CDR2 is SYDVKM. CDR3 sequence (DNA): TGTGCCAGCAGTTTAAGCGGGGACACAAGCACTGGCTACACCTTC. Its translation is CASSLSGDTSTGYTF.

The rearrangement links TRBV28 to TRBJ1-2; D gene unclear. The CDR3 is 14 amino acids. Germline assignment: CDR1 MDHEN and CDR2 SYDVKM. V was shortened by 5 bases and J by 7 bases, with 17 bases between the two germline ends. CDR3 in amino acids: CASSTSRGVSGYTF. CDR3 bases: TGTGCCAGCAGTACGAGTCGGGGAGTATCTGGCTACACCTTC.

This clone appeared a few times. The gene calls are TRBV28 and TRBJ2-1; 10 bases are shared with TRBD2. The CDR3 runs to 13 residues. CDR1 and CDR2 from the germline V gene are MDHEN and SYDVKM. Unmatched junction bases numbered 6, after V lost 7 bases and J lost 9 bases. The CDR3 loop reads CASTLAGRVEQFF. The CDR3 nucleotides are TGTGCCAGCACACTAGCGGGACGGGTTGAGCAGTTCTTC.

V gene TRBV12-5 combines with J gene TRBJ2-1; 8 nucleotides agree with TRBD2. V lost 2 bases and J lost 6; bases outside the gene matches: 15. This CDR3 region has 18 residues. CDR1 is LGHNT, CDR2 FRNRAP, per germline. CDR3 nucleotide sequence: TGTGCTAGTGGTTTGAAGACTAGCGAGGCAAGGGGTAGCAATGAGCAGTTCTTC. This gives the protein CASGLKTSEARGSNEQFF.

The chain joins TRBV19 to TRBJ1-5; D ambiguous. The CDR3 contains 14 residues. Germline CDR1 is LNHDA and CDR2 is SQIVND (reference sequence). Trimming removed 7 bases from V and 0 bases from J, with 10 bases in between. The DNA of the CDR3 is TGTGCCAGTACGGACGGGAATAGCAATCAGCCCCAGCATTTT. Translated, it gives CASTDGNSNQPQHF.

This chain connects TRBV5-8 to TRBJ1-1; 8 nucleotides align to TRBD1. CDR3 length equals 13 residues. V dropped 6 bases and J dropped 3; count of bases not matched to a gene: 4. Germline lookup yields CDR1 SGHTS and CDR2 YDEGEE. The CDR3 protein is CASTNRGYTEAFF. As DNA, the CDR3 is TGTGCCAGCACGAACAGGGGGTACACTGAAGCTTTCTTT.

The chain employs TRBV6-1 and TRBJ1-6; D is uncertain. Trimming took 1 base from V and 7 from J, leaving 11 bases between them. The CDR3 covers 15 residues. The germline V gene has CDR1 MNHNS and CDR2 SASEGT. DNA for the CDR3: TGTGCCAGCAGTGAAGGGCCTGGTCACAATTCACCCCTCCACTTT. Its protein product is CASSEGPGHNSPLHF.

The rearrangement joins TRBV30 to TRBJ1-2, with TRBD1 identical over 7 bases. Germline assignment: CDR1 GTSNPN and CDR2 SVGIG (reference sequence). The J segment lost 5 bases and the V segment lost 3 bases, leaving 6 bases of the junction unmatched. CDR3 length equals 13 residues. The CDR3 DNA reads TGTGCCTGGAGCGAGACAGGGAGTTATGGCTACACCTTC. Translating gives CAWSETGSYGYTF.

Worth noting for this clone: The identical CDR3 is also encoded by other nucleotide sequences in the sample. The rearrangement links TRBV19 to TRBJ2-7, with 10 bases matching TRBD1. With V trimmed by 4 bases and J by 3 bases, 0 bases remained unmatched. The germline V gene has CDR1 LNHDA and CDR2 SQIVND (reference sequence). The CDR3 extends over 13 amino acids. CDR3 residues: CASSRDRGYEQYF. The CDR3 nucleotides are TGTGCCAGTAGTAGGGACAGGGGCTACGAGCAGTACTTC. Complete variable domain (other parts from reference TRBV19 and TRBJ2-7): DGGITQSPKYLFRKEGQNVTLSCEQNLNHDAMYWYRQDPGQGLRLIYYSQIVNDFQKGDIAEGYSVSREKKESFPLTVTSAQKNPTAFYLCASSRDRGYEQYFGPGTRLTVT.